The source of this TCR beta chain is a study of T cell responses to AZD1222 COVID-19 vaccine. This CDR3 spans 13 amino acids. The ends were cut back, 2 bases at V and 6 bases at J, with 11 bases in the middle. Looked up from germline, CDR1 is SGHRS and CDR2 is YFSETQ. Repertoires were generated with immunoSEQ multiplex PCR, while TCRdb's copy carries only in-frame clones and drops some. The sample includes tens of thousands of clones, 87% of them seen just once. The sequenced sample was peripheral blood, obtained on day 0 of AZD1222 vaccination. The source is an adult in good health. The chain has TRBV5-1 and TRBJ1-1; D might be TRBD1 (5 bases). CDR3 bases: TGCGCCAGCAGCTTAGGGGAAGTCGCTGAAGCTTTCTTT. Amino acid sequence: CASSLGEVAEAFF.